This is a list of T cell receptor beta chains from one sample in a study of shared clonotypes between healthy human individuals. Using immunoSEQ multiplex PCR, the repertoire was profiled, and TCRdb retains in-frame clones only, with some absent. Of over 2 million clones listed, roughly 95% are singletons. The sequencing input was naive CD4+ T cells sorted from blood. The receptors stem from a young man in good health. Each CDR3 is given with its conserved first and last residue. Fields, in order: V gene, CDR3 length, clone size, D gene, J gene, CDR3 DNA, CDR3 protein. D genes are given only for firm matches. Clone size is stated in some rows and not others, as once, few, many or a class when expanded.

v_call: TRBV30; cdr3_length: 13; clone_size: .; d_call: .; j_call: TRBJ2-2; cdr3_nt: TGTGCCTGGGGTCGAGAGAACACCGGGGAGCTGTTTTTT; cdr3_aa: CAWGRENTGELFF
v_call: TRBV19; cdr3_length: 12; clone_size: .; d_call: .; j_call: TRBJ2-7; cdr3_nt: TGTGCCAGTAGCGACGCCTCCTACGAGCAGTACTTC; cdr3_aa: CASSDASYEQYF
v_call: TRBV6-5; cdr3_length: 13; clone_size: .; d_call: .; j_call: TRBJ1-4; cdr3_nt: TGTGCCAGCAGGAGGGTCCCTAATGAAAAACTGTTTTTT; cdr3_aa: CASRRVPNEKLFF
v_call: TRBV11-2; cdr3_length: 15; clone_size: few; d_call: .; j_call: TRBJ2-2; cdr3_nt: TGTGCCAGCAGCTTCTCCGGCCATCGGGACGGGGAGCTGTTTTTT; cdr3_aa: CASSFSGHRDGELFF
v_call: TRBV19; cdr3_length: 14; clone_size: .; d_call: .; j_call: TRBJ2-2; cdr3_nt: TGTGCCAGTACCCCCCCAGGGAGCACCGGGGAGCTGTTTTTT; cdr3_aa: CASTPPGSTGELFF
v_call: TRBV25-1; cdr3_length: 16; clone_size: .; d_call: .; j_call: TRBJ1-1; cdr3_nt: TGTGCCAGCAGACCCAGGGCCGGGGGAATTAACACTGAAGCTTTCTTT; cdr3_aa: CASRPRAGGINTEAFF
v_call: TRBV2; cdr3_length: 16; clone_size: .; d_call: .; j_call: TRBJ2-5; cdr3_nt: TGTGCCAGCAGTGAAGCGGGGAGAGCAGGTCAAGAGACCCAGTACTTC; cdr3_aa: CASSEAGRAGQETQYF
v_call: TRBV2; cdr3_length: 13; clone_size: .; d_call: .; j_call: TRBJ1-2; cdr3_nt: TGTGCCAGCAGTGGACAGCTCCACTATGGCTACACCTTC; cdr3_aa: CASSGQLHYGYTF
v_call: TRBV15; cdr3_length: 18; clone_size: .; d_call: TRBD1; j_call: TRBJ2-1; cdr3_nt: TGTGCCACCAGCAGAGTGAGATCATGGACAGGGCTATACAATGAGCAGTTCTTC; cdr3_aa: CATSRVRSWTGLYNEQFF
v_call: TRBV14; cdr3_length: 15; clone_size: .; d_call: .; j_call: TRBJ1-1; cdr3_nt: TGTGCCTCCAGGAGGGGGGGTCACCCGCAGGCTGAAGCTTTCTTT; cdr3_aa: CASRRGGHPQAEAFF
v_call: TRBV15; cdr3_length: 16; clone_size: .; d_call: TRBD2; j_call: TRBJ2-5; cdr3_nt: TGTGCCACCAGCACTGGGACTAGCGGGGGGCAGGAGACCCAGTACTTC; cdr3_aa: CATSTGTSGGQETQYF
v_call: TRBV5-8; cdr3_length: 19; clone_size: .; d_call: TRBD1; j_call: TRBJ2-2; cdr3_nt: TGTGCCAGCAGCTTGTCCGACAGGGTGGTTGTGCGCGACACCGGGGAGCTGTTTTTT; cdr3_aa: CASSLSDRVVVRDTGELFF
v_call: TRBV4-1; cdr3_length: 15; clone_size: .; d_call: TRBD1; j_call: TRBJ2-5; cdr3_nt: TGCGCCAGCAGCCAAGGCGACAGGGATCGGGAGACCCAGTACTTC; cdr3_aa: CASSQGDRDRETQYF
v_call: TRBV6-5; cdr3_length: 13; clone_size: .; d_call: .; j_call: TRBJ1-2; cdr3_nt: TGTGCCAGCAGTTTAACAGTAATCCAGGGCTACACCTTC; cdr3_aa: CASSLTVIQGYTF
v_call: TRBV5-1; cdr3_length: 14; clone_size: .; d_call: .; j_call: TRBJ2-3; cdr3_nt: TGCGCCAGCACAGCCCGAGAGAGCACAGATACGCAGTATTTT; cdr3_aa: CASTARESTDTQYF
v_call: TRBV6-5; cdr3_length: 15; clone_size: .; d_call: .; j_call: TRBJ2-3; cdr3_nt: TGTGCCAGCAGTGGGGGACTGCGGGACACAGATACGCAGTATTTT; cdr3_aa: CASSGGLRDTDTQYF
v_call: TRBV19; cdr3_length: 14; clone_size: .; d_call: .; j_call: TRBJ1-2; cdr3_nt: TGTGCCAGTAGCACCCCGGGACTAGACTATGGCTACACCTTC; cdr3_aa: CASSTPGLDYGYTF
v_call: TRBV5-1; cdr3_length: 15; clone_size: .; d_call: TRBD1; j_call: TRBJ2-7; cdr3_nt: TGCGCCAGCAGCTTGGTAGGACAGGGATTCTACGAGCAGTACTTC; cdr3_aa: CASSLVGQGFYEQYF
v_call: TRBV5-4; cdr3_length: 15; clone_size: once; d_call: .; j_call: TRBJ2-7; cdr3_nt: TGTGCCAGCAGCTTGGCTACGGACAGCGCCTACGAGCAGTACTTC; cdr3_aa: CASSLATDSAYEQYF
v_call: TRBV10-3; cdr3_length: 16; clone_size: .; d_call: .; j_call: TRBJ1-1; cdr3_nt: TGTGCCATCAGTGAGTCGTCAGGGGCCGTCCGGGTTGAAGCTTTCTTT; cdr3_aa: CAISESSGAVRVEAFF
v_call: TRBV15; cdr3_length: 13; clone_size: .; d_call: .; j_call: TRBJ1-5; cdr3_nt: TGTGCCACCAGCTTACAGGGAGGTCAGCCCCAGCATTTT; cdr3_aa: CATSLQGGQPQHF
v_call: TRBV6-5; cdr3_length: 14; clone_size: once; d_call: .; j_call: TRBJ2-7; cdr3_nt: TGTGCCAGCAGTTACGACAGGTTCTCCTACGAGCAGTACTTC; cdr3_aa: CASSYDRFSYEQYF
v_call: TRBV2; cdr3_length: 13; clone_size: .; d_call: .; j_call: TRBJ2-5; cdr3_nt: TGTGCCAGCAGCCAAGCAGGGCCGGGGACCCAGTACTTC; cdr3_aa: CASSQAGPGTQYF
v_call: TRBV9; cdr3_length: 15; clone_size: .; d_call: .; j_call: TRBJ1-2; cdr3_nt: TGTGCCAGCACCGATCCTAGTGGGAACAGACATGGCTACACCTTC; cdr3_aa: CASTDPSGNRHGYTF
v_call: TRBV6-1; cdr3_length: 14; clone_size: .; d_call: TRBD2; j_call: TRBJ2-7; cdr3_nt: TGTGCCAGCAGTGCCGAAGCTAGCGGGTACGAGCAGTACTTC; cdr3_aa: CASSAEASGYEQYF
v_call: TRBV7-9; cdr3_length: 17; clone_size: .; d_call: .; j_call: TRBJ1-5; cdr3_nt: TGTGCCAGCAGCTTAGGGGACTCTATTTCGGGGAATCAGCCCCAGCATTTT; cdr3_aa: CASSLGDSISGNQPQHF
v_call: TRBV6-1; cdr3_length: 17; clone_size: .; d_call: TRBD1; j_call: TRBJ2-1; cdr3_nt: TGTGCCAGCAGTGGATGGGACAGGCCGAGCTCCTACAATGAGCAGTTCTTC; cdr3_aa: CASSGWDRPSSYNEQFF
v_call: TRBV7-9; cdr3_length: 13; clone_size: .; d_call: .; j_call: TRBJ2-7; cdr3_nt: TGTGCCAGCAGCTTAAGGGGAGCCTACGAGCAGTACTTC; cdr3_aa: CASSLRGAYEQYF
v_call: TRBV9; cdr3_length: 16; clone_size: .; d_call: .; j_call: TRBJ2-2; cdr3_nt: TGTGCCAGCACCCCCGGACTGACCCGCGGCACCGGGGAGCTGTTTTTT; cdr3_aa: CASTPGLTRGTGELFF
v_call: TRBV6-1; cdr3_length: 13; clone_size: .; d_call: TRBD1; j_call: TRBJ1-1; cdr3_nt: TGTGCCAGCAGGACAGGGGCCGGGGCTGAAGCTTTCTTT; cdr3_aa: CASRTGAGAEAFF
v_call: TRBV9; cdr3_length: 15; clone_size: .; d_call: TRBD2; j_call: TRBJ2-1; cdr3_nt: TGTGCCAGCAGCCATGACCTAGCGGGTCCCAATGAGCAGTTCTTC; cdr3_aa: CASSHDLAGPNEQFF
v_call: TRBV19; cdr3_length: 16; clone_size: once; d_call: TRBD2; j_call: TRBJ2-1; cdr3_nt: TGTGCCAGTAGTACCCCAGGGAGGGCCCGGTACAATGAGCAGTTCTTC; cdr3_aa: CASSTPGRARYNEQFF
v_call: TRBV7-6; cdr3_length: 15; clone_size: .; d_call: .; j_call: TRBJ2-5; cdr3_nt: TGTGCCAGCAGCGTTAGCGGTTCCAAAGGGGAGACCCAGTACTTC; cdr3_aa: CASSVSGSKGETQYF
v_call: TRBV7-2; cdr3_length: 14; clone_size: .; d_call: .; j_call: TRBJ2-7; cdr3_nt: TGTGCCAGCAGCTCCGGGAGCAGCTCCTACGAGCAGTACTTC; cdr3_aa: CASSSGSSSYEQYF
v_call: TRBV18; cdr3_length: 19; clone_size: .; d_call: TRBD2; j_call: TRBJ2-3; cdr3_nt: TGTGCCAGCTCACCACGCCCCCCAACGGGACTAACTAGCACAGATACGCAGTATTTT; cdr3_aa: CASSPRPPTGLTSTDTQYF
v_call: TRBV7-9; cdr3_length: 13; clone_size: once; d_call: TRBD2; j_call: TRBJ2-7; cdr3_nt: TGTGCCAGCAGCTTGGGCCTAGCGGACGAGCAGTACTTC; cdr3_aa: CASSLGLADEQYF
v_call: TRBV2; cdr3_length: 15; clone_size: .; d_call: TRBD2; j_call: TRBJ2-4; cdr3_nt: TGTGCCAGCAGTGAACGCGGGAGCCCGATTACCGACCGGCACTTC; cdr3_aa: CASSERGSPITDRHF
v_call: TRBV5-1; cdr3_length: 14; clone_size: .; d_call: TRBD1; j_call: TRBJ1-1; cdr3_nt: TGCGCCAGCAGCTGGGGACAGACGAACACTGAAGCTTTCTTT; cdr3_aa: CASSWGQTNTEAFF
v_call: TRBV7-9; cdr3_length: 15; clone_size: .; d_call: .; j_call: TRBJ1-1; cdr3_nt: TGTGCCAGCAGCTCAGGGACGGCGTTAAACACTGAAGCTTTCTTT; cdr3_aa: CASSSGTALNTEAFF
v_call: TRBV4-1; cdr3_length: 18; clone_size: .; d_call: TRBD2; j_call: TRBJ2-5; cdr3_nt: TGCGCCAGCAGCCATGCCTCTCACGGGACTAGCGGGACAGAGACCCAGTACTTC; cdr3_aa: CASSHASHGTSGTETQYF
v_call: TRBV6-6; cdr3_length: 16; clone_size: .; d_call: TRBD1; j_call: TRBJ2-1; cdr3_nt: TGTGCCAGCAGCGACCGTGGGACAGGGAAGGACAATGAGCAGTTCTTC; cdr3_aa: CASSDRGTGKDNEQFF
v_call: TRBV30; cdr3_length: 12; clone_size: .; d_call: .; j_call: TRBJ1-1; cdr3_nt: TGTGCCTGGAGTGTTTCCAGGACTGAAGCTTTCTTT; cdr3_aa: CAWSVSRTEAFF
v_call: TRBV10-3; cdr3_length: 13; clone_size: .; d_call: .; j_call: TRBJ2-1; cdr3_nt: TGTGCCATCAGTGGCCAGGCCTACAATGAGCAGTTCTTC; cdr3_aa: CAISGQAYNEQFF
v_call: TRBV6-1; cdr3_length: 13; clone_size: .; d_call: .; j_call: TRBJ2-7; cdr3_nt: TGTGCCAGCAGCGGACAGATTACGGGTGAGCAGTACTTC; cdr3_aa: CASSGQITGEQYF
v_call: TRBV7-2; cdr3_length: 12; clone_size: .; d_call: .; j_call: TRBJ2-4; cdr3_nt: TGTGCCAGCAGCCTGGGGACTCCGATTCAGTACTTC; cdr3_aa: CASSLGTPIQYF
v_call: TRBV18; cdr3_length: 13; clone_size: .; d_call: .; j_call: TRBJ1-6; cdr3_nt: TGTGCCAGCTCACTCGACCGAGATTCACCCCTCCACTTT; cdr3_aa: CASSLDRDSPLHF
v_call: TRBV5-1; cdr3_length: 16; clone_size: .; d_call: TRBD2; j_call: TRBJ2-3; cdr3_nt: TGCGCCAGCTCGTTCTTAGCGGGGGGAACGACAGATACGCAGTATTTT; cdr3_aa: CASSFLAGGTTDTQYF
v_call: TRBV29-1; cdr3_length: 14; clone_size: .; d_call: TRBD1; j_call: TRBJ2-1; cdr3_nt: TGCAGCGTTGGAGGGGACAGGGGGCCGCGGGAGCAGTTCTTC; cdr3_aa: CSVGGDRGPREQFF
v_call: TRBV30; cdr3_length: 15; clone_size: .; d_call: TRBD2; j_call: TRBJ2-7; cdr3_nt: TGTGCCTGGAGTCGACCGGGGGGGGTCTCCTACGAGCAGTACTTC; cdr3_aa: CAWSRPGGVSYEQYF